Presented here are 31 T cell receptor beta chains from one specimen sequenced in a study of T cell repertoires in cytomegalovirus infection. TCRdb ran MiXCR on the reads and lists one entry per CDR3 protein. The sample yields fewer than 550,000 distinct CDR3 sequences, around 10% seen once. The sample comprised PBMCs. The receptor source for this set is a human donor in good health (CMV status not recorded). Some clones in this sample may be carry-over from other donors' samples.

This clonotype appeared many times. The chain uses TRBV6-1 and TRBJ2-5, with 11 positions matching TRBD2. This CDR3 contains 16 residues. Germline V gives CDR1 MNHNS, CDR2 SASEGT. V was pared by 6 bases and J by 5 bases, with 11 bases of the junction left unmatched. The CDR3 nucleotides read TGTGCCAGCAGCGGTTTTAGCGGGAGGGCCCGTGAGACCCAGTACTTC. This translates into CASSGFSGRARETQYF.

The sample holds many counts of this clonotype. This chain links TRBV6-4 with TRBJ2-3; 7 bases are a match to TRBD2. Germline-derived CDR1 and CDR2 are MRHNA and SNTAGT. V was pared by 7 bases and J by 4 bases, with 11 bases of the junction left unmatched. The CDR3 loop spans 15 amino acids. CDR3 region: CASTPTTSSADTQYF. The CDR3 region has the DNA TGTGCCAGCACCCCAACGACTAGCTCCGCAGATACGCAGTATTTT.

This clonotype occurred many times. The V call is TRBV11-2, the J call TRBJ1-1, with TRBD1 matching 10 bases. Germline lookup yields CDR1 SGHAT and CDR2 FQNNGV. The V segment lost 5 bases and the J segment 1 base; nucleotides outside the gene matches: 4. This CDR3 is built from 15 residues. The CDR3 sequence: CASSQTGGGNTEAFF. CDR3 nucleotides: TGTGCCAGCAGCCAGACAGGGGGCGGGAACACTGAAGCTTTCTTT.

The table lists this clonotype with many counts. The chain carries TRBV6-5 and TRBJ2-1; no firm D call. Trimming pared 0 bases from V and 7 bases from J, leaving 7 bases between. The CDR3 loop spans 13 amino acids. The germline CDR1 and CDR2 sequences are MNHEY and SVGAGI. CDR3 residues: CASSYSHSNEQFF. The DNA for the CDR3 is TGTGCCAGCAGTTACTCTCACAGTAATGAGCAGTTCTTC.

This clonotype was recorded many times. This sequence joins TRBV6-5 and TRBJ1-3; 7 positions agree with TRBD1. With 5 bases clipped from V and 0 bases from J, the junction kept 4 bases outside the gene matches. This CDR3 is 15 amino acids long. CDR1 is MNHEY, CDR2 SVGAGI, per germline. CDR3 protein: CASSQQGISGNTIYF. CDR3 DNA sequence: TGTGCCAGCAGTCAACAGGGGATCTCTGGAAACACCATATATTTT.

There are many counts of this clonotype. The chain carries TRBV7-2 and TRBJ2-3; D might be TRBD2 (5 bases). The CDR3 extends over 15 amino acids. The ends were cut back, 5 bases at V and 2 bases at J, with 14 bases in the middle. CDR1 is SGHTA, CDR2 FQGNSA, per germline. This chain's CDR3 is CASSPRQDFTDTQYF. CDR3 DNA: TGTGCCAGCAGCCCTCGTCAGGACTTCACAGATACGCAGTATTTT.

This clonotype was detected many times. The chain is built from TRBV27 and TRBJ2-6; D may be TRBD1 (6 bases). This CDR3 contains 16 residues. Looked up from germline, CDR1 is MNHEY and CDR2 is SMNVEV (reference sequence). V lost 5 bases to trimming and J lost 2 bases, with 13 bases between them. The CDR3 loop is CASSNNRVPGANVLTF. CDR3 in DNA: TGTGCCAGCAGTAATAACAGGGTACCTGGGGCCAACGTCCTGACTTTC.

The genes are TRBV27 and TRBJ1-2; D is unresolved. Trimming took off 0 bases at V and 4 bases at J, with 9 bases between the two ends. The CDR3 is made up of 14 amino acids. Germline V gene sequence: CDR1 MNHEY, CDR2 SMNVEV (reference sequence). DNA of the CDR3: TGTGCCAGCAGTTTATCAGCCCTAGGCTATGGCTACACCTTC. It translates to CASSLSALGYGYTF.

In this sample, this clonotype turned up a few times. V and J are TRBV6-6 and TRBJ2-1, with D hard to call. The CDR3 runs to 15 residues. From germline, CDR1 is MNHNY and CDR2 SVGAGI (reference sequence). The ends were cut back, 2 bases at V and 5 bases at J, with 13 bases in the middle. This CDR3 is CASSYAAEPHNEQFF. The DNA of the CDR3 is TGTGCCAGCAGTTACGCGGCAGAGCCCCACAATGAGCAGTTCTTC.

The chain uses TRBV4-1 and TRBJ2-1, with no clear D. V lost 0 bases, J lost 0 bases, and 6 bases lay in between. Germline V gene lookup returns CDR1 MGHRA and CDR2 YSYEKL. This CDR3 contains 15 residues. The CDR3 spells CASSQEYSSYNEQFF. The CDR3 DNA reads as TGCGCCAGCAGCCAAGAATACAGCTCCTACAATGAGCAGTTCTTC.

The V call is TRBV23-1, the J call TRBJ1-1; D is unresolved. TRBV23-1 is annotated as an ORF whose role is uncertain. With 0 bases removed from V and 2 bases from J, the gap between germline ends came to 7 bases. The CDR3 consists of 14 residues. CDR3 sequence: CASSQSPGNTEAFF. Here the CDR3 DNA reads TGCGCCAGCAGTCAATCACCGGGAAACACTGAAGCTTTCTTT.

This clonotype was seen ten or more times. V and J are TRBV20-1 and TRBJ2-1; no reliable D call. The CDR3 has 12 residues. Germline V lookup: CDR1 DFQATT, CDR2 SNEGSKA (reference sequence). V lost 3 bases, J lost 4 bases, and 7 bases lay in between. As DNA, the CDR3 is TGCAGTGCTAGTAATCAGTACAATGAGCAGTTCTTC. This gives the protein CSASNQYNEQFF.

This clonotype was recorded at least ten times. The V and J genes are TRBV7-3 and TRBJ2-1, with TRBD2 matching 7 bases. CDR1 is SGHTA and CDR2 is FQGTGA in the germline V gene. Trimming took 5 bases from V and 2 from J; bases not matched to a gene: 18. The CDR3 sequence is 19 residues long. The CDR3 protein is CASSLQTSSLFTPYNEQFF. For the CDR3, the DNA is TGTGCCAGCAGCCTACAGACTAGCTCCCTATTTACGCCCTACAATGAGCAGTTCTTC.

This clonotype has a handful of counts. V usage is TRBV19 and J usage is TRBJ1-4; TRBD1 is a possible D gene (5 bases). Germline V gives CDR1 LNHDA, CDR2 SQIVND (reference sequence). Trimming shortened V by 5 bases and J by 8 bases, and 15 bases separated the two germline ends. The CDR3 has 14 amino acids. Written as DNA, the CDR3 is TGTGCCAGTAGTCCGGACTTGGAGGGGGAAAAACTGTTTTTT. Translated: CASSPDLEGEKLFF.

At least ten counts were recorded for this clonotype. CDR3 in DNA: TGCAGCGTCCCTGATAGCTCCTACAATGAGCAGTTCTTC. Translation: CSVPDSSYNEQFF. This chain uses TRBV29-1 with TRBJ2-1; D not certain. Trimming left V 6 bases short and J 0 bases short, with 9 bases between. The CDR3 has 13 amino acids. CDR1 is SQVTM and CDR2 is ANQGSEA in the germline V gene.

The rearrangement uses TRBV28 and TRBJ2-5, with D hard to call. The CDR3 is 13 residues long. The V gene lost 6 bases and the J gene lost 5 bases, with 13 bases spanning the gap. Germline values: CDR1 MDHEN, CDR2 SYDVKM. CDR3 sequence reads: CASSQGYSETQYF. Written as DNA, the CDR3 is TGTGCCAGCAGCCAAGGGTACTCTGAGACCCAGTACTTC. Drawing the rest from reference TRBV28 and TRBJ2-5, the complete variable domain is DVKVTQSSRYLVKRTGEKVFLECVQDMDHENMFWYRQDPGLGLRLIYFSYDVKMKEKGDIPEGYSVSREKKERFSLILESASTNQTSMYLCASSQGYSETQYFGPGTRLLVL.

This chain connects TRBV2 to TRBJ1-3, with D uncertain. Germline values: CDR1 SNHLY, CDR2 FYNNEI. CDR3 length: 12 residues. The V gene lost 11 bases and the J gene lost 0 bases, with 8 bases spanning the gap. This chain's CDR3 is CAPRTSGNTIYF. The CDR3 DNA reads as TGTGCCCCCCGGACCTCTGGAAACACCATATATTTT.

In its sample, this clonotype was seen many times. The chain joins TRBV3-1 to TRBJ2-1; 7 bases are a match to TRBD2. Germline V gene lookup returns CDR1 LGHDT and CDR2 YNNKEL (reference sequence). After removal of 1 base from V and 2 bases from J, the junction contained 2 bases not matched to a gene. This CDR3 comprises 15 residues. CDR3 in amino acids: CASSQAGLTYNEQFF. The CDR3 DNA reads as TGTGCCAGCAGCCAAGCGGGACTAACCTACAATGAGCAGTTCTTC.

This clonotype occurred a few times. The CDR3 reads CAISPLGTSGRGGNEQFF. The DNA for the CDR3 is TGTGCCATCAGCCCTCTCGGGACTAGCGGGAGGGGAGGGAATGAGCAGTTCTTC. The chain joins TRBV10-3 to TRBJ2-1; TRBD2 matches 16 bases. The CDR3 is made up of 18 amino acids. Germline assignment: CDR1 ENHRY and CDR2 SYGVKD. The V segment lost 6 bases and the J segment 7 bases; nucleotides outside the gene matches: 12.

This clonotype was counted at least ten times. The CDR3 DNA reads as TGCGCCAGCAGCCAAGGCGGTTTGGAGTTCTTC. It is translated as CASSQGGLEFF. The chain recombines TRBV4-1 with TRBJ2-1; D is unclear. Deletions cut 1 base from V and 14 bases from J, with 9 bases between. The CDR3 has 11 residues. The germline CDR1 and CDR2 sequences are MGHRA and YSYEKL.

This clonotype was detected many times. The rearrangement joins TRBV12-3 or TRBV12-4 to TRBJ1-2; 7 nucleotides align to TRBD1. V shed 6 bases, J shed 2 bases, and the junction held 6 bases outside the gene matches. The CDR3 length is 14 residues. CDR3 loop: CASSTQGSNYGYTF. CDR3 nucleotides: TGTGCCAGCAGCACACAGGGGAGCAACTATGGCTACACCTTC.

The CDR3 is CSVRTGYYEQYF. The CDR3 DNA follows: TGCAGCGTCAGGACAGGGTACTACGAGCAGTACTTC. The V call is TRBV29-1, the J call TRBJ2-7, with 8 bases fitting TRBD1. V trimming: 6 bases; J trimming: 3 bases; junction bases outside the gene matches: 4. CDR1 is SQVTM, CDR2 ANQGSEA, per germline. The CDR3 loop spans 12 amino acids.

A single count supports this clonotype. The rearrangement uses TRBV4-2 and TRBJ1-1, with D perhaps matching TRBD1 (6 bases). From germline, CDR1 is LGHNA and CDR2 YNFKEQ. The CDR3 runs to 14 residues. Between the trimmed V and J ends, which lost 1 base and 8 bases, there was a span of 14 bases. The CDR3 DNA reads as TGTGCCAGCAGCCAAGTAGGGGGGGCCTTGGAAGCTTTCTTT. Translated: CASSQVGGALEAFF.

This clonotype has ten or more counts. The rearrangement links TRBV7-8 to TRBJ1-5; D perhaps matches TRBD1 (5 bases). Deletions cut 0 bases from V and 8 bases from J, with 14 bases between. Germline lookup yields CDR1 SGHVS and CDR2 FQNEAQ. This CDR3 contains 15 residues. The chain's CDR3 is CASSLAGPRGEPQHF. CDR3 DNA: TGTGCCAGCAGCTTAGCTGGGCCCCGGGGGGAGCCCCAGCATTTT.

In its sample, this clonotype was seen a few times. V is TRBV23-1 and J is TRBJ2-2, with D perhaps given as TRBD1 or TRBD2 (5 bases each). TRBV23-1 belongs to the ORF category, with a function that is uncertain. This CDR3 is 18 amino acids long. V was pared by 0 bases and J by 3 bases, with 17 bases between. Here the CDR3 reads CASSQSGARELYTGELFF. The CDR3, as DNA: TGCGCCAGCAGTCAATCAGGGGCCCGGGAACTTTACACCGGGGAGCTGTTTTTT.

This clonotype turned up a few times. The V gene is TRBV18, the J gene TRBJ2-6; 9 bases align to TRBD2. Per germline, CDR1 KGHSH and CDR2 LQKENI. The V gene end was trimmed by 3 bases and the J gene end by 7 bases; junction bases not matched to a gene: 7. The CDR3 has 16 residues. CDR3 nucleotides: TGTGCCAGCTCACCCGCGGGGGGGTATCGAGCCAACGTCCTGACTTTC. Protein: CASSPAGGYRANVLTF.

This clonotype was seen many times. The CDR3 spells CASSNFGYGYTF. CDR3 bases: TGTGCCAGCAGTAACTTCGGGTATGGCTACACCTTC. This sequence joins TRBV6-5 and TRBJ1-2; D is ambiguous. V was cut by 5 bases and J by 5 bases, with 9 bases left in between. Germline loops: CDR1 MNHEY, CDR2 SVGAGI. The CDR3 covers 12 residues.

This clonotype was counted ten times or more. V usage is TRBV7-9 and J usage is TRBJ2-1, with 11 bases lining up with TRBD1. The CDR3 runs 14 residues. With 8 bases clipped from V and 9 bases from J, the junction kept 9 bases outside the gene matches. Germline loops: CDR1 SEHNR, CDR2 FQNEAQ (reference sequence). This CDR3 reads CASARRTGGAEQFF. CDR3 bases: TGTGCCAGCGCCCGGAGGACAGGGGGCGCTGAGCAGTTCTTC.

This clonotype showed up just a few times. The genes are TRBV20-1 and TRBJ1-5; D gene ambiguous. The CDR3 length is 16 residues. Trimming took off 6 bases at V and 0 bases at J, with 18 bases between the two ends. Per germline, CDR1 DFQATT and CDR2 SNEGSKA (reference sequence). The CDR3: CSAHRKGEYSNQPQHF. The CDR3 bases are TGCAGTGCCCACCGGAAGGGAGAATATAGCAATCAGCCCCAGCATTTT.

The rearrangement uses TRBV29-1 and TRBJ1-1; no clear D gene. Trimming took 7 bases from V and 4 from J, leaving 7 bases between them. This CDR3 region has 10 residues. Germline V lookup: CDR1 SQVTM, CDR2 ANQGSEA. CDR3 region: CSASPTEAFF. The CDR3 nucleotides are TGCAGCGCGTCGCCCACTGAAGCTTTCTTT.

In regard to this clonotype: The junction differs from germline at one of its ends, possibly a read error. The chain carries TRBV24-1 and TRBJ2-1, with D perhaps being TRBD1 or TRBD2 (7 bases each). Germline CDR1 and CDR2: KGHDR and SFDVKD. The CDR3 length is 17 residues. The CDR3 loop reads CATSDSQGGGPYNELFF. The CDR3 nucleotides read TGTGCCACCAGTGATTCCCAGGGGGGGGGTCCCTACAATGAGCTGTTCTTC.